The 18 T cell receptor beta chains below come from one sample, sequenced in a study of blood T cell repertoires in COVID-19. TCRdb's copy holds only in-frame clones and misses some; the assay was immunoSEQ multiplex PCR. The table lists 250,000 or so clones, roughly 86% of them singletons. What was sequenced was PBMCs or T cells enriched from blood (not recorded which). Receptors were obtained from a woman younger than 30 who had recovered from COVID-19.

The DNA for the CDR3 is TGCGCCAGCAGTCCTGTCACAGTCCACGAGCAGTACTTC. Encoded protein: CASSPVTVHEQYF. The chain uses TRBV5-1 and TRBJ2-7, with no clear D. The CDR3 loop spans 13 amino acids. With 5 bases removed from V and 5 bases from J, the gap between germline ends came to 14 bases. CDR1 and CDR2 from the germline V gene are SGHRS and YFSETQ.

V is TRBV30 and J is TRBJ2-7; possibly TRBD1 for D (5 bases). Looked up from germline, CDR1 is GTSNPN and CDR2 is SVGIG (reference sequence). The CDR3 has 12 amino acids. Between the trimmed V and J ends, which lost 3 bases and 0 bases, there was a span of 6 bases. This chain's CDR3 is CAWRQVSYEQYF. DNA for the CDR3: TGTGCCTGGAGACAGGTCTCCTACGAGCAGTACTTC.

The rearrangement links TRBV4-3 to TRBJ2-5, with TRBD2 matching 8 bases. This CDR3 region has 17 residues. Germline-derived CDR1 and CDR2 are LGHNA and YSLEER. The junction had 7 bases not matched to a gene; V was cut back by 0 bases and J by 1 base. The CDR3 region is CASSQEWRGATQETQYF. Written as DNA, the CDR3 is TGCGCCAGCAGCCAAGAGTGGCGGGGGGCTACCCAAGAGACCCAGTACTTC.

The V gene is TRBV28, the J gene TRBJ2-7, with 9 bases aligning to TRBD1. V trimming: 3 bases; J trimming: 6 bases; junction bases outside the gene matches: 3. The CDR3 is 13 residues long. Per germline, CDR1 MDHEN and CDR2 SYDVKM. The CDR3 reads CASSFTGGLEQYF. The CDR3 nucleotides read TGTGCCAGCAGTTTCACAGGGGGCCTCGAGCAGTACTTC.

The J gene is TRBJ1-3, the V gene TRBV29-1; TRBD1 matches at 11 bases. The CDR3 contains 15 residues. J was trimmed by 2 bases and V by 5 bases; bases with no gene match: 5. Germline V lookup: CDR1 SQVTM, CDR2 ANQGSEA. The CDR3 DNA sequence: TGCAGCGTTCGGTTGGGACAGGGGGCTGGAAACACCATATATTTT. This encodes CSVRLGQGAGNTIYF.

A single count supports this clone. V gene TRBV4-2 combines with J gene TRBJ2-5; D remains ambiguous. The CDR3 is 15 residues long. The V gene's germline CDR1 is LGHNA and CDR2 YNFKEQ. V lost 1 base to trimming and J lost 6 bases, with 15 bases between them. The CDR3 sequence: CASSQVRLDWKTQYF. The CDR3 DNA sequence: TGTGCCAGCAGCCAAGTTCGGCTAGACTGGAAGACCCAGTACTTC.

This clone occurred once. The V gene is TRBV19, the J gene TRBJ2-7; D is ambiguous. This CDR3 contains 14 residues. CDR1 LNHDA and CDR2 SQIVND come from the germline V gene (reference sequence). Trimming shortened V by 8 bases and J by 4 bases, and 18 bases separated the two germline ends. CDR3 sequence reads: CASSPSGTRYEQYF. DNA of the CDR3: TGTGCCAGTTCCCCTTCAGGCACTCGGTACGAGCAGTACTTC. Based on the CDR3 plus reference TRBV19 and TRBJ2-7, the full variable domain is DGGITQSPKYLFRKEGQNVTLSCEQNLNHDAMYWYRQDPGQGLRLIYYSQIVNDFQKGDIAEGYSVSREKKESFPLTVTSAQKNPTAFYLCASSPSGTRYEQYFGPGTRLTVT.

The rearrangement joins TRBV15 to TRBJ2-1, with 9 bases aligning to TRBD2. The CDR3 is 17 amino acids. Germline values: CDR1 LNHNV, CDR2 YYDKDF (reference sequence). The ends lost 4 bases at V and 4 bases at J; junction bases unmatched: 11. CDR3 amino acids: CATSKQLGLAGYNEQFF. CDR3 DNA sequence: TGTGCCACCAGCAAACAACTCGGGCTAGCGGGATACAATGAGCAGTTCTTC.

This chain connects TRBV5-1 to TRBJ1-1, with D hard to call. The CDR3 length is 14 residues. Trimming removed 2 bases from V and 5 bases from J, with 13 bases in between. CDR1 SGHRS and CDR2 YFSETQ come from the germline V gene. As DNA, the CDR3 is TGCGCCAGCAGCTTTATAGGACTGGAGACTGAAGCTTTCTTT. It encodes CASSFIGLETEAFF.

This clone was observed once. The J gene is TRBJ1-6, the V gene TRBV10-3; D is perhaps TRBD1 (6 bases). The CDR3 runs 12 residues. Germline CDR1 ENHRY, CDR2 SYGVKD. Trimming removed 9 bases at V and 10 bases at J, with 13 bases between. The CDR3 DNA follows: TGTGCCATTGGGACAATTGGATCACCCCTCCACTTT. Its translation: CAIGTIGSPLHF.

The chain recombines TRBV7-2 with TRBJ1-4; possibly TRBD1 for D (5 bases). The germline V and J ends were trimmed by 6 bases and 8 bases, with 19 bases remaining between them. Germline-derived CDR1 and CDR2 are SGHTA and FQGNSA. The CDR3 length is 15 residues. CDR3 DNA sequence: TGTGCCAGCAGGACCGGTGGATTCGGGGGGGAAAAACTGTTTTTT. Amino acid sequence: CASRTGGFGGEKLFF. The full variable domain, with the rest looked up from reference TRBV7-2 and TRBJ1-4, is GAGVSQSPSNKVTEKGKDVELRCDPISGHTALYWYRQSLGQGLEFLIYFQGNSAPDKSGLPSDRFSAERTGGSVSTLTIQRTQQEDSAVYLCASRTGGFGGEKLFFGSGTQLSVL.

The CDR3 protein is CASSIPPGQGQGGTDTQYF. In DNA, the CDR3 is TGTGCCAGCAGTATCCCGCCGGGACAGGGGCAAGGGGGCACAGATACGCAGTATTTT. The rearrangement uses TRBV28 and TRBJ2-3; 10 nucleotides match TRBD1. CDR3 length equals 19 residues. V lost 5 bases and J lost 1; bases outside the gene matches: 15. The germline V gene encodes CDR1 MDHEN and CDR2 SYDVKM.

The J gene is TRBJ2-5, the V gene TRBV11-3; maybe TRBD2 (5 bases). Germline lookup yields CDR1 SGHNT and CDR2 YENEEA. This CDR3 comprises 12 residues. The V end was cut by 5 bases, the J end by 5 bases, with 9 bases between. The DNA of the CDR3 is TGTGCCAGCAGCCCGACGGGGGAGACCCAGTACTTC. Translation gives CASSPTGETQYF.

The V gene is TRBV2, the J gene TRBJ1-5; possibly TRBD1 for D (5 bases). V was shortened by 7 bases and J by 0 bases, with 19 bases between the two germline ends. The germline V gene encodes CDR1 SNHLY and CDR2 FYNNEI. CDR3 length: 17 residues. CDR3 DNA: TGTGCCAGCAACGGTGGGGGGGTCTCCCTTAGCAATCAGCCCCAGCATTTT. Amino acid sequence: CASNGGGVSLSNQPQHF.

The chain employs TRBV5-1 and TRBJ2-2, with D possibly being TRBD1 (5 bases). The CDR3 length is 17 residues. V lost 0 bases to trimming and J lost 1 base, with 13 bases between them. Germline V gene lookup returns CDR1 SGHRS and CDR2 YFSETQ. CDR3 amino acids: CASSLEGFGENTGELFF. The DNA of the CDR3 is TGCGCCAGCAGCTTGGAGGGGTTTGGGGAGAACACCGGGGAGCTGTTTTTT.

A single count supports this clone. This chain uses TRBV7-9 with TRBJ2-1, with D perhaps TRBD2 (10 bases). Trimming left V 1 base short and J 7 bases short, with 17 bases between. This CDR3 is 16 amino acids long. Germline CDR1 and CDR2: SEHNR and FQNEAQ (reference sequence). CDR3 loop: CASSLGSGGTGNEQFF. In nucleotides, the CDR3 is TGTGCCAGCAGCTTAGGTAGCGGGGGGACAGGGAATGAGCAGTTCTTC.

This clone has at least ten counts. This chain joins TRBV27 and TRBJ1-6; D unclear. This CDR3 has 15 residues. Trimming took 2 bases from V and 7 from J, leaving 12 bases between them. Germline assignment: CDR1 MNHEY and CDR2 SMNVEV (reference sequence). CDR3 loop: CASSLVVSRNSPLHF. In nucleotides, the CDR3 is TGTGCCAGCAGTTTAGTAGTTTCTCGGAATTCACCCCTCCACTTT.

This chain connects TRBV27 to TRBJ2-1; a possible D gene is TRBD2 (6 bases). The CDR3 loop spans 15 amino acids. In germline, CDR1 is MNHEY, CDR2 SMNVEV (reference sequence). Trimming shortened V by 6 bases and J by 2 bases, and 14 bases separated the two germline ends. The CDR3 loop is CASRRWRGPYNEQFF. The CDR3 DNA reads TGTGCCAGCAGGCGGTGGCGGGGACCCTACAATGAGCAGTTCTTC.